The sequence of this TCR beta chain was determined in a study of T cells in women clearing cervical HPV infection. Overall study context: Cases were women with histologically confirmed HPV16-related CIN3 or worse, including a couple of invasive cancers.

Clones were read by immunoSEQ multiplex PCR, and TCRdb kept only the in-frame ones, dropping some. Recorded here are over 30,000 clones; the top ten clones represent about 1.5%. The receptor was isolated from a woman aged 18-70 years with a cervical HPV16 infection that either progressed to CIN3+ or cleared (not recorded which). Sequenced sample: blood buffy coat.

CDR3 protein: CASSRLAGGTGELFF. Incomplete CDR3 DNA: TGTGCCAGCAGTCGACTAGCGGGGGGAACCGGGGAG. The V gene is TRBV11-1, the J gene TRBJ2-2, with 13 bases identical to TRBD2. The read falls 3 residues short of the CDR3 end, and the missing part is taken from the germline J gene. V trimming: 6 bases; J trimming: 5 bases; junction bases outside the gene matches: 3. In germline, CDR1 is SGHAT, CDR2 FQDESV (reference sequence). The CDR3 is 15 residues long. Based on the CDR3 plus reference TRBV11-1 and TRBJ2-2, the full variable domain is EAEVAQSPRYKITEKSQAVAFWCDPISGHATLYWYRQILGQGPELLVQFQDESVVDDSQLPKDRFSAERLKGVDSTLKIQPAELGDSAMYLCASSRLAGGTGELFFGEGSRLTVL.